This paragraph reports one T cell receptor beta chain. The antigen remains unidentified. TCRdb keeps only in-frame clones here, not all; method: immunoSEQ multiplex PCR. The data hold 85,000 to 95,000 clones, with 96% observed a single time. This entry belongs to a study of cytomegalovirus exposure and HLA in healthy donors. Study-wide findings and caveats: According to a subsequent analysis, TCR clusters from the first cohort were inclined to appear together in the roughly 110 validation repertoires. A classifier reportedly called cytomegalovirus status with high sensitivity and specificity.

Unmatched junction bases numbered 7, after V lost 5 bases and J lost 7 bases. The germline gives CDR1 MNHEY, CDR2 SMNVEV (reference sequence). The CDR3 has 14 amino acids. This chain uses TRBV27 with TRBJ2-1; TRBD2 aligns across 8 bases. The sequenced sample was PBMCs. This receptor was obtained from a young man in good health and CMV-seronegative. The CDR3 nucleotides are TGTGCCAGCAGTATTAACGGGAGGGCGAATGAGCAGTTCTTC. Amino acids: CASSINGRANEQFF.